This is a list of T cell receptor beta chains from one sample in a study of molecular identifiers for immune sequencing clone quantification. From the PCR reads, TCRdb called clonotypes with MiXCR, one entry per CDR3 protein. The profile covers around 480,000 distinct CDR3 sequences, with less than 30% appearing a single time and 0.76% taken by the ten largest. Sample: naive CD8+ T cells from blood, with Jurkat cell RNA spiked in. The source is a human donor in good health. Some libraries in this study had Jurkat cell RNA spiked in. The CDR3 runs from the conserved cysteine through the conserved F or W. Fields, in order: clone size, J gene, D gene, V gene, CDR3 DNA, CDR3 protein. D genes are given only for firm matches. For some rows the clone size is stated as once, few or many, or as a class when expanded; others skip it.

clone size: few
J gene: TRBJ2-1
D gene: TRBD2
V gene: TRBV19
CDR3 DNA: TGTGCCAGTAGTATAGCCCCTAGCGGGGAGCAGTTCTTC
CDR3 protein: CASSIAPSGEQFF

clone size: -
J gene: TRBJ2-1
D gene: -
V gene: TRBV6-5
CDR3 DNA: TGTGCCAGCAGTTACTCAGTAGTCTCCTGCAATGAGCAGTTCTTC
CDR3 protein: CASSYSVVSCNEQFF

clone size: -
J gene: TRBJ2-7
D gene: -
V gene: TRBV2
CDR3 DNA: TGTGCCACCAGGGGACTAACCTACGAGCAGTACTTC
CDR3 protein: CATRGLTYEQYF

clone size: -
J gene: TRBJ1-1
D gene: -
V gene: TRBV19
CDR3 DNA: TGTGCCAGTAGGGGGTGGACAGCCATGAACACTGAAGCTTTCTTT
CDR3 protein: CASRGWTAMNTEAFF

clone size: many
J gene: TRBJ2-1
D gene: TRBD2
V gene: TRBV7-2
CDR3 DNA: TGTGCCAGCAGCTTAGCGGTAAGCGGGGACAATGAGCAGTTCTTC
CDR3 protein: CASSLAVSGDNEQFF

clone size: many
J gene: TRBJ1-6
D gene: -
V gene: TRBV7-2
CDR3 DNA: TGTGCCAGCAGCTGGGGCGGTTCACCCCTCCACTTT
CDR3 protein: CASSWGGSPLHF

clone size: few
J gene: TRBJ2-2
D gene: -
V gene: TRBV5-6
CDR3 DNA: TGTGCCAGCAGCTTGGAACTATTCGGGGAGCTGTTTTTT
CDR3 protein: CASSLELFGELFF

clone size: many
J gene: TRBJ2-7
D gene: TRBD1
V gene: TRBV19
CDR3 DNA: TGTGCCACCCAGGGACAGGGGGCTCACGAGCAGTACTTC
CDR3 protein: CATQGQGAHEQYF

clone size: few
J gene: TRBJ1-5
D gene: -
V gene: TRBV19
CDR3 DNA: TGTGCCAGTAGTATAGGGGTCAGGGGTGGCAATCAGCCCCAGCATTTT
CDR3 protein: CASSIGVRGGNQPQHF

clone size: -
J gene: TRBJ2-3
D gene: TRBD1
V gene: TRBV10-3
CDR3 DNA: TGTGCCATCAGTGACTTCGACAGGGGGTATGGAGATACGCAGTATTTT
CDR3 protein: CAISDFDRGYGDTQYF

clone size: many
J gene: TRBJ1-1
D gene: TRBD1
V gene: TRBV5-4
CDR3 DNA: TGTGCCAGCAGCATAGACAGGGGCCCTGAAGCTTTCTTT
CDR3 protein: CASSIDRGPEAFF

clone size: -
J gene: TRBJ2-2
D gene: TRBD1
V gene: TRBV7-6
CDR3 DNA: TGTGCCAGCAGCTTCTTAAGGACAGGGCCCTCGAACACCGGGGAGCTGTTTTTT
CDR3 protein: CASSFLRTGPSNTGELFF

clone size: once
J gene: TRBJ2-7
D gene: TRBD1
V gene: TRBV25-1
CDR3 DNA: TGTGCCAGCAGTGGGGGACAGGGGGCATTCTACGAGCAGTACTTC
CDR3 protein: CASSGGQGAFYEQYF

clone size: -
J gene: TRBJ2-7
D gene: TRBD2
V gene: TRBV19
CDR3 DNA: TGTGCCAGTGGGGGGGTCTACGAGCAGTACTTC
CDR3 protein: CASGGVYEQYF

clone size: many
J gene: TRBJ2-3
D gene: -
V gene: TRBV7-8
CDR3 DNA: TGTGCCAGCAGCCAACTGGGGGCGAGCCCAGATACGCAGTATTTT
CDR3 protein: CASSQLGASPDTQYF

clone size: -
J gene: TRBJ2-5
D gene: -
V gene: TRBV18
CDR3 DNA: TGTGCCAGCTCACCGTCCAGCGTCCAAGAGACCCAGTACTTC
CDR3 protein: CASSPSSVQETQYF

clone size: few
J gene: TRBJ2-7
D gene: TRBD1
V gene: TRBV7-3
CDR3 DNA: TGTGCCAGCAGCGCGGGACAGGACTCCTACGAGCAGTACTTC
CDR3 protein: CASSAGQDSYEQYF

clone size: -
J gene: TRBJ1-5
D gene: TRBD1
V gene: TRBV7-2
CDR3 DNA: TGTGCCAGCCGCCCCGGGACAGGCCTGGGCCCGCCCCGGCATTTT
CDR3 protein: CASRPGTGLGPPRHF

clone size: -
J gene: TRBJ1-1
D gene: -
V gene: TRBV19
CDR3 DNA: TGTGCCAGTAGTGTATGGGACGAGGGGCCCACTGAAGCTTTCTTT
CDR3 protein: CASSVWDEGPTEAFF

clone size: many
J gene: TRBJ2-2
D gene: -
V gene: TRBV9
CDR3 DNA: TGTGCCAGCAGCGTACAAGTCCCCGGGGAGCTGTTTTTT
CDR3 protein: CASSVQVPGELFF

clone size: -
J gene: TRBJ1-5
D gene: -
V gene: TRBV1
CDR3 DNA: TGCACCAGCAGCCAAGTGTATCCATACATAACTTATCAGCCCCAGCATTTT
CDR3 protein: CTSSQVYPYITYQPQHF

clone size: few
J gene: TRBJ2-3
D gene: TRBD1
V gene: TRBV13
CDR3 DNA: TGTGCCAGCAGTTTTACAGGGGTAGATACAGATACGCAGTATTTT
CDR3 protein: CASSFTGVDTDTQYF

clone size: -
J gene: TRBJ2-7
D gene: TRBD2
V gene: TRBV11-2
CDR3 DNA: TGTGCCAGCAGCCCTATACTAGCGGCAGGCTACGAGCAGTACTTC
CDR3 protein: CASSPILAAGYEQYF

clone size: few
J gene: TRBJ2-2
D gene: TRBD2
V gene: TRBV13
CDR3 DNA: TGTGCCAGCAGCTTAGGCTATAATCCGGGACTAGCGGGACCCGGGGAGCTGTTTTTT
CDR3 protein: CASSLGYNPGLAGPGELFF

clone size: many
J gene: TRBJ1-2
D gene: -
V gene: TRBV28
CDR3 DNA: TGTGCCAGCAGTTTCGGTTACACAAACTATGGCTACACCTTC
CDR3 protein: CASSFGYTNYGYTF

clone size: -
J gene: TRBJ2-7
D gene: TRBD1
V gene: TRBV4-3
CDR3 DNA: TGCGCCAGCAGCCAAGGAAAGGGGGACAGGGCCCATTACGTTGGGCAGTACTTC
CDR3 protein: CASSQGKGDRAHYVGQYF

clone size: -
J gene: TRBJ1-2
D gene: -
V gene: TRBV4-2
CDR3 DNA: TGTGCCAGCAGCCAAGGCCCCGGGGGGGGTAATACGCAGGTGGACTATGGCTACACCTTC
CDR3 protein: CASSQGPGGGNTQVDYGYTF

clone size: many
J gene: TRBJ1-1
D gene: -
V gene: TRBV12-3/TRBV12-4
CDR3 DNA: TGTGCCAGCAGTTTAGGGATCACTGAAGCTTTCTTT
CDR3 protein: CASSLGITEAFF